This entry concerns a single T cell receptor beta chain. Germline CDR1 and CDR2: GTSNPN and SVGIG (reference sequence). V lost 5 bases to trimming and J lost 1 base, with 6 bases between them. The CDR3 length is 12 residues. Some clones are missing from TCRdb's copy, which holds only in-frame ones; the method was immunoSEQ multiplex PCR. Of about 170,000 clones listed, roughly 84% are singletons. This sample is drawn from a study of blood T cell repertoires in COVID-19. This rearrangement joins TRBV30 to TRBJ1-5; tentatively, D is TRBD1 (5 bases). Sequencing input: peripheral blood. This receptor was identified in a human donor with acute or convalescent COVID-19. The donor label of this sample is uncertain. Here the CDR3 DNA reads TGTGCCTGGGCAGGGAGCAATCAGCCCCAGCATTTT. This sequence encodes CAWAGSNQPQHF. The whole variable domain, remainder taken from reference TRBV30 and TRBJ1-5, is SQTIHQWPATLVQPVGSPLSLECTVEGTSNPNLYWYRQAAGRGLQLLFYSVGIGQISSEVPQNLSASRPQDRQFILSSKKLLLSDSGFYLCAWAGSNQPQHFGDGTRLSIL.